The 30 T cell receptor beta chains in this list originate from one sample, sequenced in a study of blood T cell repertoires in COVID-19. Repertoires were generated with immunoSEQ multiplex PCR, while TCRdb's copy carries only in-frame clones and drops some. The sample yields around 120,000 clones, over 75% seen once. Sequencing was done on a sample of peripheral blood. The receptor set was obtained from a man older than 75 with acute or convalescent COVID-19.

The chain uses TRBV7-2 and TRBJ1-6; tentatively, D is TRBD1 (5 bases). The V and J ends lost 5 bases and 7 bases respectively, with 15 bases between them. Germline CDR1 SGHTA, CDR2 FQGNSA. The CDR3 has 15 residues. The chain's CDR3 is CASSAREGGNSPLHF. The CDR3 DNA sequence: TGTGCCAGCAGCGCCAGGGAGGGCGGGAATTCACCCCTCCACTTT.

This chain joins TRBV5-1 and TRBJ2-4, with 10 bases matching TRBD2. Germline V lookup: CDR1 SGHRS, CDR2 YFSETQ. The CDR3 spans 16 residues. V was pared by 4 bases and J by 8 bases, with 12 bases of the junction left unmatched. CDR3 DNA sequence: TGCGCCAGCAGCCCAGAGTCTAGCGGGAGCGGCTACATTCAGTACTTC. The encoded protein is CASSPESSGSGYIQYF. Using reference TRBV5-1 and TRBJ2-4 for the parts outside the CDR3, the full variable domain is KAGVTQTPRYLIKTRGQQVTLSCSPISGHRSVSWYQQTPGQGLQFLFEYFSETQRNKGNFPGRFSGRQFSNSRSEMNVSTLELGDSALYLCASSPESSGSGYIQYFGAGTRLSVL.

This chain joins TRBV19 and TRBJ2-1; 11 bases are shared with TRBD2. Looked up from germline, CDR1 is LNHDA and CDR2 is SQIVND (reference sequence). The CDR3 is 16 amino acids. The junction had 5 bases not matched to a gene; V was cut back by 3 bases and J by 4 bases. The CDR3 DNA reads TGTGCCAGTAGTATTGCCGTAGCGGGGGGGTACAATGAGCAGTTCTTC. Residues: CASSIAVAGGYNEQFF.

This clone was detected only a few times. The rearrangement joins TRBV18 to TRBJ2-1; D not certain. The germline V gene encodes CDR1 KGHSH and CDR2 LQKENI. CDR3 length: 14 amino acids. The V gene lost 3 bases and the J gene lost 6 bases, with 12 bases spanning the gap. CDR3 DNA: TGTGCCAGCTCACCGGGTGGAGCTTTCAATGAGCAGTTCTTC. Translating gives CASSPGGAFNEQFF.

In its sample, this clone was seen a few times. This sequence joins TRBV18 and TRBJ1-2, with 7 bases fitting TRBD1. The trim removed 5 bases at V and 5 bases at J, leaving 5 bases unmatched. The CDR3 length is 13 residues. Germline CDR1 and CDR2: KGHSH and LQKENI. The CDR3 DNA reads TGTGCCAGCTCAACGGACAGGATGTATGGCTACACCTTC. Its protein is CASSTDRMYGYTF.

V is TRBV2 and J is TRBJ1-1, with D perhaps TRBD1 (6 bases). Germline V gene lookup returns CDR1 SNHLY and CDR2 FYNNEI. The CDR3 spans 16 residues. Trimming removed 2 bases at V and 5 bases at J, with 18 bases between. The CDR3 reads CASSERSAQGLTEAFF. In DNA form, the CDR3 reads TGTGCCAGCAGTGAAAGGAGCGCACAGGGCTTAACTGAAGCTTTCTTT.

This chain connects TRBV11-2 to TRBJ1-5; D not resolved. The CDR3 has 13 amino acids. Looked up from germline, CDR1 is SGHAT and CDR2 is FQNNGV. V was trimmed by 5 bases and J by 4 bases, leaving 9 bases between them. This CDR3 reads CASSQSGNQPQHF. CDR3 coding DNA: TGTGCCAGCAGCCAATCGGGGAATCAGCCCCAGCATTTT.

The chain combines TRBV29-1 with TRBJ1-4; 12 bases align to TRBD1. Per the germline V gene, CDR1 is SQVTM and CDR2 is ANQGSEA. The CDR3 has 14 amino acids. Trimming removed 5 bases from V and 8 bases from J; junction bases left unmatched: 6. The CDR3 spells CSVTSGTGGEKLFF. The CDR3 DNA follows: TGCAGCGTTACTTCCGGGACAGGGGGCGAAAAACTGTTTTTT.

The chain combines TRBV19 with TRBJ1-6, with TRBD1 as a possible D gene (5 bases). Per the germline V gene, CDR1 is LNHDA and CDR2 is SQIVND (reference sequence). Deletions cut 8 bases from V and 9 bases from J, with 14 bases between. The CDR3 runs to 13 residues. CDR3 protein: CASRDGRGSPLHF. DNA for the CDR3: TGTGCCAGTCGTGACGGGAGGGGTTCACCCCTCCACTTT.

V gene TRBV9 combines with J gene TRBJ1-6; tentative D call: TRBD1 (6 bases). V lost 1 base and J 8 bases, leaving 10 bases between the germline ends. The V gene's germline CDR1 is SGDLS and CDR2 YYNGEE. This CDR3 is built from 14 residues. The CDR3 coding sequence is TGTGCCAGCAGCGTAACAGGGAGGGATTCACCCCTCCACTTT. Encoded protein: CASSVTGRDSPLHF.

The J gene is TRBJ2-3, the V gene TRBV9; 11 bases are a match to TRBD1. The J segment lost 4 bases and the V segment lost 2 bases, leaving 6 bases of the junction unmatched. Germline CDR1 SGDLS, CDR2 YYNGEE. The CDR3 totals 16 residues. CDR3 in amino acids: CASSVRTGGDADTQYF. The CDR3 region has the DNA TGTGCCAGCAGCGTCAGGACAGGGGGCGACGCAGATACGCAGTATTTT.

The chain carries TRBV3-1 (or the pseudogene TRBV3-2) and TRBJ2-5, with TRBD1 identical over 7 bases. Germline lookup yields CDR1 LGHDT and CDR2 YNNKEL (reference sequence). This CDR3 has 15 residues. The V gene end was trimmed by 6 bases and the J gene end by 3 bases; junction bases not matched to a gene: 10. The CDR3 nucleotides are TGTGCCAGCAGGTCTGACAGGGAAGGTAAAGAGACCCAGTACTTC. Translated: CASRSDREGKETQYF.

For the CDR3, the DNA is TGTGCCAGCAGCTCGAGCCGTCTAGCGGGGGGTCCAGATACGCAGTATTTT. Amino acid sequence: CASSSSRLAGGPDTQYF. The chain combines TRBV21-1 with TRBJ2-3; the table's D gene call, TRBD2, was not cross checked with the DNA. TRBV21-1 represents a pseudogene. The CDR3 covers 17 residues.

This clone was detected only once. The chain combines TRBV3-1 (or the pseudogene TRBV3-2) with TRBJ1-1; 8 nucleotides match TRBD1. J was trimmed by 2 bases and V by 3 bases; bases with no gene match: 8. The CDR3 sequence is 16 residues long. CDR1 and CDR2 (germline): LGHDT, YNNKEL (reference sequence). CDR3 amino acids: CASSQPTGQGNTEAFF. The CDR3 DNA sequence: TGTGCCAGCAGCCAGCCCACCGGACAGGGAAACACTGAAGCTTTCTTT.

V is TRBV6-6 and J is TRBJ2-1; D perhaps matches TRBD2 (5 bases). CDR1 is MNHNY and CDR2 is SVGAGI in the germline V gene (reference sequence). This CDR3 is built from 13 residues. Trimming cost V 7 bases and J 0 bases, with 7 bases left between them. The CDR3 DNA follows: TGTGCCAGCACGGGGAGCTCCTACAATGAGCAGTTCTTC. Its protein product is CASTGSSYNEQFF.

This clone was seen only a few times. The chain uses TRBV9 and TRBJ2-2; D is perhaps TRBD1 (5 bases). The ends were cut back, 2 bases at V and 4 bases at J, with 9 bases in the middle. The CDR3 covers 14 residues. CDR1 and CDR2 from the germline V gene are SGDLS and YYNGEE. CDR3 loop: CASSVQGSTGELFF. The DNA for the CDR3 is TGTGCCAGCAGCGTTCAGGGCTCCACCGGGGAGCTGTTTTTT.

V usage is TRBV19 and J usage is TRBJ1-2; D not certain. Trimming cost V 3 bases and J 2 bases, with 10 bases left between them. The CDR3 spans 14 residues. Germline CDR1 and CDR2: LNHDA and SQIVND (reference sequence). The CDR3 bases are TGTGCCAGTAGTATGAGGGAAATCAACTATGGCTACACCTTC. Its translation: CASSMREINYGYTF.

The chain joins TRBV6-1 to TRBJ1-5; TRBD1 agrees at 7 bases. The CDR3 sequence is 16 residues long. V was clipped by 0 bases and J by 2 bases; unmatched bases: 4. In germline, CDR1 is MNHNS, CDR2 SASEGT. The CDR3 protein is CASSEATGLGNQPQHF. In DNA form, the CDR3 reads TGTGCCAGCAGTGAAGCGACAGGGCTGGGCAATCAGCCCCAGCATTTT.

The CDR3 nucleotides are TGCGCCAGCAGCCAAGAGGCGACGCGGGCAACCTACGAGCAGTACTTC. Translated: CASSQEATRATYEQYF. The V and J genes are TRBV4-1 and TRBJ2-7, with D tentatively TRBD2 (5 bases). V gave up 0 bases and J gave up 2 bases, with 14 bases separating them. This CDR3 has 16 amino acids. Germline V gene sequence: CDR1 MGHRA, CDR2 YSYEKL.

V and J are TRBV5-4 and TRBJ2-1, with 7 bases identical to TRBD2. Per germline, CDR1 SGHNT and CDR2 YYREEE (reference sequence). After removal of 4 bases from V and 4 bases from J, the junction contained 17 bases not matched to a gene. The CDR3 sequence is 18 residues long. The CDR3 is CASSPRRYTGGVYNEQFF. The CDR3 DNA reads TGTGCCAGCAGCCCCCGAAGGTACACGGGGGGAGTTTACAATGAGCAGTTCTTC.

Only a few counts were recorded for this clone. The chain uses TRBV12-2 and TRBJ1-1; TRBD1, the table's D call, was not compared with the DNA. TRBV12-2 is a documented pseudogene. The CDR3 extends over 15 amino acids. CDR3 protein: CASRLGGGRDTEAFF. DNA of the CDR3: TGTGCAAGTCGCTTAGGAGGGGGCAGGGACACTGAAGCTTTCTTT.

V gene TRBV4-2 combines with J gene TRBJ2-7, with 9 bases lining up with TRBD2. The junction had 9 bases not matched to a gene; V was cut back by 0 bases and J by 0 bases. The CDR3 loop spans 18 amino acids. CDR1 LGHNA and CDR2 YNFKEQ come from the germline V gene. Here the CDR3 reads CASSQDWGLAKSSYEQYF. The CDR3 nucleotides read TGTGCCAGCAGCCAAGATTGGGGACTAGCTAAGAGCTCCTACGAGCAGTACTTC.

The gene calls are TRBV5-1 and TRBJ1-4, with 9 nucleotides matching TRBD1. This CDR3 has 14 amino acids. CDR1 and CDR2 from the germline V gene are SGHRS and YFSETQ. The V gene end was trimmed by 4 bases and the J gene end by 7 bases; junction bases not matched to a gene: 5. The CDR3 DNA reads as TGCGCCAGCAGCGACGGGACAGGGCGTGAAAAACTGTTTTTT. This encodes CASSDGTGREKLFF.

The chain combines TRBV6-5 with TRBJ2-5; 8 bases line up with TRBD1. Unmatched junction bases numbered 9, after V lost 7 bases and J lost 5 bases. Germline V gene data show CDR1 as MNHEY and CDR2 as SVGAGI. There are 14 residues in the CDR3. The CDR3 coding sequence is TGTGCCAGCACCCCGGACAGGGACGGGGAGACCCAGTACTTC. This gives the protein CASTPDRDGETQYF.

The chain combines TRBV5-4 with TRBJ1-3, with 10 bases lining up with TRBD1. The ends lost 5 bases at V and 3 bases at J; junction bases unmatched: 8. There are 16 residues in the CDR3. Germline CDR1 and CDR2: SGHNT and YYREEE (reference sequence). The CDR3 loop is CASSLPGQGYGNTIYF. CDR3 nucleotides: TGTGCCAGCAGTCTACCGGGACAGGGGTATGGAAACACCATATATTTT.

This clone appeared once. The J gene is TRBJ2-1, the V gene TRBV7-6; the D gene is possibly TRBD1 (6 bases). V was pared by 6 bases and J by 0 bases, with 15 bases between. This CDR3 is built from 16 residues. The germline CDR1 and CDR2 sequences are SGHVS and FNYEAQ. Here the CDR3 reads CASSYQGKNSYNEQFF. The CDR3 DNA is TGTGCCAGCAGTTACCAGGGGAAGAACTCCTACAATGAGCAGTTCTTC.

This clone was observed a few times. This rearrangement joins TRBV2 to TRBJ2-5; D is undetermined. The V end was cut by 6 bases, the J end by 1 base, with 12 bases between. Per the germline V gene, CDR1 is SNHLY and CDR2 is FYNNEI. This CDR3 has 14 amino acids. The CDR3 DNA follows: TGTGCCAGCAGGCCACAGCCCACCCAAGAGACCCAGTACTTC. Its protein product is CASRPQPTQETQYF.

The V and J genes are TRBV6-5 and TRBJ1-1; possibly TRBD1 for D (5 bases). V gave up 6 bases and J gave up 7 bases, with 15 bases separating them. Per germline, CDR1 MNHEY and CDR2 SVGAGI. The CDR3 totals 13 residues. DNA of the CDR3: TGTGCCAGCAGCCAGGGTGTTATAAGTGAAGCTTTCTTT. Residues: CASSQGVISEAFF.

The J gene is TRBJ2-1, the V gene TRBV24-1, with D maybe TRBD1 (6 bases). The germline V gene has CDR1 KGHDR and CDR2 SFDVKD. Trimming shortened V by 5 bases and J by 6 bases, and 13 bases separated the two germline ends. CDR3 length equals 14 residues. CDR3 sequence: CATSGTEPFNEQFF. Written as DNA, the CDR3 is TGTGCCACCAGTGGGACAGAGCCCTTCAATGAGCAGTTCTTC.

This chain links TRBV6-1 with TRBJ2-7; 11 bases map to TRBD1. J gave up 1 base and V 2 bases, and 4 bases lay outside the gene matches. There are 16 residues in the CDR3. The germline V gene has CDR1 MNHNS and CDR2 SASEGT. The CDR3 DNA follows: TGTGCCAGCAGTGAATGGGGACAGGGGGGATCCTACGAGCAGTACTTC. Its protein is CASSEWGQGGSYEQYF.